The 23 T cell receptor beta chains below were found in one sample sequenced in a study of blood T cell repertoires in COVID-19. The method was immunoSEQ multiplex PCR; TCRdb's version includes in-frame clones alone and lacks a portion of them. Here the sample spans 310,000 or so clones, around 90% being singletons. Input material: PBMCs or T cells enriched from blood (not recorded which). The receptor source for this set is a woman between 25 and 40 years old who had recovered from COVID-19.

The V call is TRBV7-8, the J call TRBJ2-3; the match to TRBD2 covers 8 bases. V trimming: 1 base; J trimming: 6 bases; junction bases outside the gene matches: 9. CDR1 and CDR2 (germline): SGHVS, FQNEAQ. The CDR3 has 16 amino acids. DNA of the CDR3: TGTGCCAGCAGCTTAGGGCGGGGGGCCCCTCGCGATACGCAGTATTTT. Protein product: CASSLGRGAPRDTQYF.

This clone was recorded only once. The genes are TRBV3-1 (or the pseudogene TRBV3-2) and TRBJ1-4; possibly TRBD1 for D (6 bases). In germline, CDR1 is LGHDT, CDR2 YNNKEL (reference sequence). Trimming stripped 2 bases from V and 7 bases from J, with 17 bases between. This CDR3 is 16 amino acids long. In DNA, the CDR3 is TGTGCCAGCAGCCAACCTACTACAGGGAGGGGTGAAAAACTGTTTTTT. Translation: CASSQPTTGRGEKLFF.

The chain joins TRBV14 to TRBJ2-5, with 8 bases that match TRBD2. CDR1 and CDR2 from the germline V gene are SGHDN and FVKESK. There are 16 residues in the CDR3. Trimming cost V 1 base and J 5 bases; bases outside gene matches: 9. The CDR3 spells CASSQVGRGAAETQYF. For the CDR3, the DNA is TGTGCCAGCAGCCAAGTGGGGCGGGGGGCCGCGGAGACCCAGTACTTC. Supplemented by reference TRBV14 and TRBJ2-5, the full variable domain reads EAGVTQFPSHSVIEKGQTVTLRCDPISGHDNLYWYRRVMGKEIKFLLHFVKESKQDESGMPNNRFLAERTGGTYSTLKVQPAELEDSGVYFCASSQVGRGAAETQYFGPGTRLLVL.

This chain uses TRBV5-4 with TRBJ1-2; D is perhaps TRBD1 (5 bases). CDR1 is SGHNT and CDR2 is YYREEE in the germline V gene (reference sequence). The CDR3 covers 12 residues. V was trimmed by 4 bases and J by 6 bases, leaving 10 bases between them. The DNA of the CDR3 is TGTGCCAGCAGCCTTCGGGGGGATGGCTACACCTTC. Encoded protein: CASSLRGDGYTF.

The chain carries TRBV10-1 and TRBJ2-7, with D possibly matching TRBD1 (6 bases). Germline CDR1 reads WNHNN; CDR2 reads SYGVQD (reference sequence). Trimming removed 10 bases at V and 4 bases at J, with 11 bases between. CDR3 size: 11 residues. CDR3 DNA sequence: TGCGCCAACGGACAGAGTTACGAGCAGTACTTC. The encoded protein is CANGQSYEQYF.

The gene calls are TRBV7-2 and TRBJ2-7; 9 positions agree with TRBD2. Germline V CDR1 and CDR2: SGHTA, FQGNSA. This CDR3 contains 15 residues. The V gene end was trimmed by 6 bases and the J gene end by 4 bases; junction bases not matched to a gene: 10. In nucleotides, the CDR3 is TGTGCCAGCAGGTCCGCGGCGGGGGGGCGATACGAGCAGTACTTC. Its translation is CASRSAAGGRYEQYF.

The gene calls are TRBV4-3 and TRBJ2-2; D is unresolved. Germline V gene lookup returns CDR1 LGHNA and CDR2 YSLEER. The V end lost 0 bases, the J end lost 6 bases, and 5 bases lay between the germline ends. The CDR3 covers 13 residues. The CDR3 DNA reads as TGCGCCAGCAGCCAAGATAGTGCCGGGGAGCTGTTTTTT. Its translation is CASSQDSAGELFF.

The genes are TRBV19 and TRBJ2-7; 7 bases align to TRBD1. Germline lookup yields CDR1 LNHDA and CDR2 SQIVND (reference sequence). The CDR3 has 14 amino acids. The J segment lost 5 bases and the V segment lost 3 bases, leaving 7 bases of the junction unmatched. CDR3 nucleotide sequence: TGTGCCAGTAGTATGTCGACAGGGTACCACGAGCAGTACTTC. Protein: CASSMSTGYHEQYF. The full variable domain, completed using reference TRBV19 and TRBJ2-7, is DGGITQSPKYLFRKEGQNVTLSCEQNLNHDAMYWYRQDPGQGLRLIYYSQIVNDFQKGDIAEGYSVSREKKESFPLTVTSAQKNPTAFYLCASSMSTGYHEQYFGPGTRLTVT.

The rearrangement joins TRBV11-1 to TRBJ1-1, with D unresolved. The CDR3 has 12 residues. V gave up 2 bases and J gave up 7 bases, with 8 bases separating them. CDR1 is SGHAT and CDR2 is FQDESV in the germline V gene (reference sequence). This CDR3 is CASSLNPGEAFF. CDR3 DNA: TGTGCCAGCAGCTTAAATCCGGGTGAAGCTTTCTTT.

This clone occurred once. V and J are TRBV2 and TRBJ1-2; a weak D match, TRBD1 (5 bases). Looked up from germline, CDR1 is SNHLY and CDR2 is FYNNEI. This CDR3 region has 15 residues. V shed 5 bases and J shed 5 bases, with 18 bases lying between them. CDR3 DNA: TGTGCCAGCAGTCCCAGGGTGGCAGGCCAATATGGCTACACCTTC. Its translation is CASSPRVAGQYGYTF.

The gene calls are TRBV4-1 and TRBJ2-1; no definite D call. The CDR3 is made up of 15 amino acids. Germline CDR1 reads MGHRA; CDR2 reads YSYEKL. The V end was cut by 2 bases, the J end by 0 bases, with 8 bases between. CDR3 bases: TGCGCCAGCAGCCAACGACTCGCCTCCTACAATGAGCAGTTCTTC. Translated, it gives CASSQRLASYNEQFF.

This clone was seen more than once but under ten times. The V call is TRBV30, the J call TRBJ2-7; 10 nucleotides line up with TRBD1. Trimming cost V 3 bases and J 2 bases; bases outside gene matches: 4. Germline V gives CDR1 GTSNPN, CDR2 SVGIG (reference sequence). CDR3 length equals 14 residues. The CDR3 DNA sequence: TGTGCCTGGAGCACGGGACAGGGGACCTACGAGCAGTACTTC. Amino acid sequence: CAWSTGQGTYEQYF.

The chain uses TRBV6-5 and TRBJ1-2; D remains unclear. The germline V gene has CDR1 MNHEY and CDR2 SVGAGI. The CDR3 length is 14 residues. With 4 bases removed from V and 5 bases from J, the gap between germline ends came to 14 bases. The CDR3 DNA is TGTGCCAGCAGTTCCCCCGAGAGGGTTTATGGCTACACCTTC. Translating gives CASSSPERVYGYTF.

CDR3 amino acids: CSVAQARDTEAFF. The CDR3 DNA reads TGCAGCGTTGCGCAGGCGAGGGACACTGAAGCTTTCTTT. This chain uses TRBV29-1 with TRBJ1-1; the D is unclear. CDR1 is SQVTM, CDR2 ANQGSEA, per germline. V was pared by 4 bases and J by 3 bases, with 12 bases between. This CDR3 region has 13 residues.

The V gene is TRBV6-5, the J gene TRBJ2-7, with 8 bases fitting TRBD1. The CDR3 is made up of 13 amino acids. Trimming cost V 6 bases and J 4 bases; bases outside gene matches: 5. Germline V gene data show CDR1 as MNHEY and CDR2 as SVGAGI. The CDR3 DNA reads as TGTGCCAGCAGCTCGGACAGGGAATACGAGCAGTACTTC. Amino acid sequence: CASSSDREYEQYF.

The J gene is TRBJ1-1, the V gene TRBV30; unclear D gene. Trimming removed 0 bases from V and 2 bases from J, with 16 bases in between. The CDR3 has 16 residues. Germline V lookup: CDR1 GTSNPN, CDR2 SVGIG (reference sequence). The CDR3 sequence: CAWSVPYRSTNTEAFF. The CDR3 nucleotides read TGTGCCTGGAGTGTACCGTACCGTTCGACAAACACTGAAGCTTTCTTT.

As regards this clone: Sequence at one end of the junction differs from germline and may be a read error. The CDR3 protein is CASSPTGNTGELFF. The CDR3 DNA reads as TGTGCTAGCAGCCCGACTGGGAACACCGGGGAGCTGTTTTTT. The chain joins TRBV7-7 to TRBJ2-2, with D uncertain. The CDR3 length is 14 residues. CDR1 and CDR2 from the germline V gene are SSHAT and FNYEAQ (reference sequence).

This chain links TRBV5-5 with TRBJ2-5; 9 positions agree with TRBD2. With V trimmed by 5 bases and J by 5 bases, 7 bases remained unmatched. This CDR3 has 14 residues. Germline assignment: CDR1 SGHKS and CDR2 YYEKEE (reference sequence). CDR3 sequence: CASRTGGGAETQYF. The DNA for the CDR3 is TGTGCCAGCAGAACAGGCGGGGGGGCTGAGACCCAGTACTTC.

The CDR3 sequence: CASSFPRGAHYF. DNA of the CDR3: TGTGCCAGCAGTTTCCCCAGGGGCGCCCATTATTTT. V gene TRBV12-3 or TRBV12-4 combines with J gene TRBJ1-3; maybe TRBD1 (6 bases). V gave up 3 bases and J gave up 16 bases, with 16 bases separating them. There are 12 residues in the CDR3.

The gene calls are TRBV5-1 and TRBJ1-1; maybe TRBD1 (5 bases). Trimming pared 5 bases from V and 0 bases from J, leaving 14 bases between. Germline V lookup: CDR1 SGHRS, CDR2 YFSETQ. The CDR3 length is 15 residues. The CDR3 DNA reads as TGCGCCAGCAGTCGCGAACGGGGGATGAACACTGAAGCTTTCTTT. It is translated as CASSRERGMNTEAFF.

The V and J genes are TRBV6-2 or TRBV6-3 and TRBJ2-7; 7 bases line up with TRBD1. The V and J ends lost 7 bases and 7 bases, in that order; junction bases with no gene match: 16. This CDR3 is 15 amino acids long. Germline-derived CDR1 and CDR2 are MNHEY and SVGEGT. The CDR3 protein is CASTPFGTAVGEQYF. In nucleotides, the CDR3 is TGTGCCAGCACCCCTTTTGGGACAGCCGTAGGGGAGCAGTACTTC.

The rearrangement uses TRBV30 and TRBJ2-5; weak D call: TRBD2 (5 bases). CDR1 GTSNPN and CDR2 SVGIG come from the germline V gene (reference sequence). This CDR3 comprises 11 residues. V lost 1 base, J lost 5 bases, and 5 bases lay in between. This CDR3 is CAWSAGETQYF. The CDR3 nucleotides are TGTGCCTGGAGTGCGGGGGAGACCCAGTACTTC.

The chain couples TRBV12-5 to TRBJ1-1; unclear D gene. V was cut by 6 bases and J by 5 bases, with 7 bases left in between. The V gene's germline CDR1 is LGHNT and CDR2 FRNRAP. The CDR3 spans 11 residues. CDR3 nucleotides: TGTGCTAGTGGCCTCTTGACTGAAGCTTTCTTT. Protein sequence: CASGLLTEAFF.